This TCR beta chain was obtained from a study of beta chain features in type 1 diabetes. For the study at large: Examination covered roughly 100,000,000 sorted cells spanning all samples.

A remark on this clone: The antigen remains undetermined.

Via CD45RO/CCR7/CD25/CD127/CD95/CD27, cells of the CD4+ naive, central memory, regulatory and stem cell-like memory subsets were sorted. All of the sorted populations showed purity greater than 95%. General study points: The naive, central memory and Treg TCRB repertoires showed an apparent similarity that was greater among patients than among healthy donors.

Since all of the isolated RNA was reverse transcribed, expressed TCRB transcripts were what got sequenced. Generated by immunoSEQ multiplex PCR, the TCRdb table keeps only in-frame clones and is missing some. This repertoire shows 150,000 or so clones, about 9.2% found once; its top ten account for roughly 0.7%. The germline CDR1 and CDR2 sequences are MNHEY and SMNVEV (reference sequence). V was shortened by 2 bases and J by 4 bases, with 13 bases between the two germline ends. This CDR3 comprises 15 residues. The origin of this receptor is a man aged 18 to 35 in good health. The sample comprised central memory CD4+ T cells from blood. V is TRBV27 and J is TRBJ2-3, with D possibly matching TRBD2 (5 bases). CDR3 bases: TGTGCCAGCAGTTTACTTGGGAGCCGATCAGATACGCAGTATTTT. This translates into CASSLLGSRSDTQYF.